The next 29 T cell receptor beta chains were all read from a single sample in a study of blood T cell repertoires in COVID-19. TCRdb's table, derived via immunoSEQ multiplex PCR, lists solely in-frame clones and lacks some. The data hold roughly 200,000 clones, with 76% observed a single time. Specimen: peripheral blood. Receptor source: a woman aged 45-65 years with active or convalescent COVID-19.

Only one count was recorded for this clone. This chain connects TRBV30 to TRBJ1-5, with D tentatively TRBD1 (5 bases). CDR3 size: 15 residues. Germline CDR1 reads GTSNPN; CDR2 reads SVGIG (reference sequence). Trimming removed 3 bases from V and 1 base from J, with 13 bases in between. In nucleotides, the CDR3 is TGTGCCTGGAGCGAACAGGCATTAAGCAATCAGCCCCAGCATTTT. Amino acid sequence: CAWSEQALSNQPQHF.

This clone has just one count. CDR3 in amino acids: CASSQRTAGDSGNTIYF. CDR3 bases: TGCGCCAGCAGCCAAAGGACGGCAGGGGACTCTGGAAACACCATATATTTT. This sequence joins TRBV5-1 and TRBJ1-3, with a tentative D call TRBD1 (6 bases). Looked up from germline, CDR1 is SGHRS and CDR2 is YFSETQ. The CDR3 is 17 amino acids. The ends were cut back, 4 bases at V and 0 bases at J, with 17 bases in the middle.

The V and J genes are TRBV7-2 and TRBJ2-7; TRBD2 aligns across 8 bases. There are 15 residues in the CDR3. Per germline, CDR1 SGHTA and CDR2 FQGNSA. J was trimmed by 2 bases and V by 1 base; bases with no gene match: 4. Here the CDR3 DNA reads TGTGCCAGCAGCTTAGTTCACGGGGGGGCCTACGAGCAGTACTTC. Amino acid sequence: CASSLVHGGAYEQYF.

This clone has only a few counts. The V gene is TRBV7-2, the J gene TRBJ1-2; D gene uncertain. Germline CDR1 is SGHTA and CDR2 is FQGNSA. Trimming stripped 5 bases from V and 1 base from J, with 11 bases between. The CDR3 sequence is 14 residues long. The CDR3 coding sequence is TGTGCCAGCAGCACTCCCCAGGTTAACTATGGCTACACCTTC. It specifies CASSTPQVNYGYTF.

This clone was found a few times. J is TRBJ1-2 and V is TRBV6-5; possible D gene TRBD1, 5 bases. CDR1 is MNHEY and CDR2 is SVGAGI in the germline V gene. The germline V and J ends were trimmed by 6 bases and 6 bases, with 17 bases remaining between them. The CDR3 has 14 amino acids. The CDR3 loop is CASSQDGGDNGYTF. The CDR3 nucleotides are TGTGCCAGCAGCCAGGACGGGGGAGATAATGGCTACACCTTC.

The chain links TRBV9 to TRBJ1-1; D is perhaps TRBD1 (6 bases). Trimming cost V 4 bases and J 2 bases, with 15 bases left between them. Looked up from germline, CDR1 is SGDLS and CDR2 is YYNGEE. The CDR3 has 15 amino acids. CDR3 protein: CASSPRGVFNTEAFF. The CDR3 nucleotides are TGTGCCAGCAGCCCCAGGGGCGTTTTTAACACTGAAGCTTTCTTT.

This rearrangement joins TRBV6-5 to TRBJ1-6, with 8 nucleotides matching TRBD1. This CDR3 is built from 15 residues. V shed 0 bases, J shed 10 bases, and the junction held 5 bases outside the gene matches. The germline V gene encodes CDR1 MNHEY and CDR2 SVGAGI. The CDR3 protein is CASSYSTGAASPLHF. CDR3 DNA: TGTGCCAGCAGTTACTCGACAGGGGCAGCCTCACCCCTCCACTTT.

The chain uses TRBV5-1 and TRBJ1-4, with a possible D match to TRBD1 (5 bases). This CDR3 is 16 amino acids long. Germline CDR1 SGHRS, CDR2 YFSETQ. V was pared by 0 bases and J by 5 bases, with 14 bases between. The DNA for the CDR3 is TGCGCCAGCAGCTTGGCTCCAGGGTCCCAAAATGAAAAACTGTTTTTT. It translates to CASSLAPGSQNEKLFF. The complete variable domain, with remaining parts taken from reference TRBV5-1 and TRBJ1-4, reads KAGVTQTPRYLIKTRGQQVTLSCSPISGHRSVSWYQQTPGQGLQFLFEYFSETQRNKGNFPGRFSGRQFSNSRSEMNVSTLELGDSALYLCASSLAPGSQNEKLFFGSGTQLSVL.

As concerns this clone: Other nucleotide sequences in the sample specify the same CDR3. J is TRBJ2-5 and V is TRBV4-3; TRBD2 matches 10 bases. Unmatched junction bases numbered 8, after V lost 0 bases and J lost 4 bases. Germline loops: CDR1 LGHNA, CDR2 YSLEER. The CDR3 covers 17 residues. In DNA form, the CDR3 reads TGCGCCAGCAGCCAAGATTTCAGCGGGGGGGCGGGAGAGACCCAGTACTTC. It encodes CASSQDFSGGAGETQYF.

V usage is TRBV19 and J usage is TRBJ1-5, with 9 bases lining up with TRBD1. This CDR3 contains 15 residues. Germline V gene data show CDR1 as LNHDA and CDR2 as SQIVND (reference sequence). V lost 7 bases and J lost 6; bases outside the gene matches: 10. The CDR3 DNA follows: TGTGCCAGTAACTCCGGGACAGGGTGGAGTCAGCCCCAGCATTTT. Encoded protein: CASNSGTGWSQPQHF.

The chain is built from TRBV10-2 and TRBJ2-1; TRBD1 matches 9 bases. The length of the CDR3 is 15 residues. Germline values: CDR1 WSHSY, CDR2 SAAADI. After removal of 8 bases from V and 7 bases from J, the junction contained 12 bases not matched to a gene. In DNA form, the CDR3 reads TGCGCCAGCGGCCACAGGACAGGGGAGGGGAATGAGCAGTTCTTC. Its translation: CASGHRTGEGNEQFF.

V and J are TRBV5-1 and TRBJ2-1; 10 bases match TRBD1. V trimming: 4 bases; J trimming: 5 bases; junction bases outside the gene matches: 3. The CDR3 runs to 14 residues. Germline lookup yields CDR1 SGHRS and CDR2 YFSETQ. The CDR3 sequence: CASSPGTGDNEQFF. The CDR3 nucleotides read TGCGCCAGCAGCCCCGGGACAGGGGACAATGAGCAGTTCTTC.

J is TRBJ2-5 and V is TRBV7-8; D remains unclear. CDR1 and CDR2 from the germline V gene are SGHVS and FQNEAQ. The CDR3 length is 18 residues. V was trimmed by 1 base and J by 0 bases, leaving 18 bases between them. CDR3 amino acids: CASSLDALAVSYQETQYF. CDR3 coding DNA: TGTGCCAGCAGCTTAGACGCCCTCGCAGTTTCGTACCAAGAGACCCAGTACTTC.

The V and J genes are TRBV3-1 (or the pseudogene TRBV3-2) and TRBJ1-2, with 8 nucleotides matching TRBD1. Germline values: CDR1 LGHDT, CDR2 YNNKEL (reference sequence). V trimming: 4 bases; J trimming: 8 bases; junction bases outside the gene matches: 6. This CDR3 is 13 amino acids long. The CDR3 spells CASSPQDRAGYTF. CDR3 DNA sequence: TGTGCCAGCAGCCCCCAGGACAGGGCGGGCTACACCTTC.

The gene calls are TRBV15 and TRBJ1-2; D possibly corresponds to TRBD1 (5 bases). The CDR3 has 14 amino acids. V was shortened by 1 base and J by 4 bases, with 10 bases between the two germline ends. Germline V gene data show CDR1 as LNHNV and CDR2 as YYDKDF (reference sequence). This CDR3 is CATSRGGVGYGYTF. CDR3 sequence (DNA): TGTGCCACCAGCAGAGGGGGGGTAGGCTATGGCTACACCTTC.

This clone occurred once. For the CDR3, the DNA is TGTGCCAGCAGCTTGGGGACAGGAGCCTTTAGCACAGATACGCAGTATTTT. Protein product: CASSLGTGAFSTDTQYF. V usage is TRBV5-6 and J usage is TRBJ2-3; 7 bases agree with TRBD1. The CDR3 contains 17 residues. The J segment lost 0 bases and the V segment lost 0 bases, leaving 7 bases of the junction unmatched. Germline V gene lookup returns CDR1 SGHDT and CDR2 YYEEEE.

This rearrangement joins TRBV20-1 to TRBJ1-5; D not certain. Trimming pared 5 bases from V and 6 bases from J, leaving 8 bases between. The CDR3 totals 11 residues. CDR1 and CDR2 (germline): DFQATT, SNEGSKA (reference sequence). The CDR3 DNA follows: TGCAGTGCTTTACGGGGTCAGCCCCAGCATTTT. Protein: CSALRGQPQHF.

The chain joins TRBV7-9 to TRBJ1-3; D not certain. The CDR3 consists of 15 residues. In germline, CDR1 is SEHNR, CDR2 FQNEAQ (reference sequence). Trimming shortened V by 5 bases and J by 6 bases, and 17 bases separated the two germline ends. The CDR3 protein is CASSPSGGLENTIYF. Here the CDR3 DNA reads TGTGCCAGCAGCCCCTCCGGCGGCCTCGAAAACACCATATATTTT.

The rearrangement links TRBV6-5 to TRBJ1-4, with D maybe TRBD1 (6 bases). This CDR3 contains 14 residues. Between the trimmed V and J ends, which lost 5 bases and 2 bases, there was a span of 9 bases. The germline CDR1 and CDR2 sequences are MNHEY and SVGAGI. The CDR3 spells CASSRRGTNEKLFF. CDR3 DNA: TGTGCCAGCAGTCGAAGGGGGACTAATGAAAAACTGTTTTTT.

A single count supports this clone. The chain uses TRBV27 and TRBJ1-1; 7 nucleotides align to TRBD1. CDR1 and CDR2 (germline): MNHEY, SMNVEV (reference sequence). CDR3 size: 16 residues. V lost 5 bases and J lost 1; bases outside the gene matches: 10. The CDR3 DNA follows: TGTGCCAGCAGTCCACTCAACAGGGGCGGGAACACTGAAGCTTTCTTT. Protein: CASSPLNRGGNTEAFF.

This rearrangement joins TRBV7-9 to TRBJ2-3; 16 bases agree with TRBD2. V shed 3 bases and J 3 bases; nucleotides not matched to a gene: 3. Germline V gives CDR1 SEHNR, CDR2 FQNEAQ (reference sequence). The CDR3 length is 17 residues. The CDR3 is CASSLGLAGGRTDTQYF. The CDR3 DNA reads as TGTGCCAGCAGCTTGGGACTAGCGGGAGGGAGAACAGATACGCAGTATTTT.

The chain is built from TRBV24-1 and TRBJ2-7, with 11 bases fitting TRBD2. Germline V CDR1 and CDR2: KGHDR, SFDVKD. This CDR3 is built from 17 residues. V gave up 4 bases and J gave up 0 bases; unmatched junction bases: 7. CDR3 sequence reads: CATSDGTSGKSSYEQYF. CDR3 sequence (DNA): TGTGCCACCAGTGACGGGACTAGCGGCAAGAGCTCCTACGAGCAGTACTTC.

The CDR3 coding sequence is TGTGCCAGCAGCTTAAACCCCGCCGGGAACGAGCAGTACTTC. Amino acids: CASSLNPAGNEQYF. The chain is built from TRBV7-3 and TRBJ2-7, with a possible D match to TRBD2 (5 bases). This CDR3 contains 14 residues. The V end was cut by 1 base, the J end by 5 bases, with 12 bases between. Germline lookup yields CDR1 SGHTA and CDR2 FQGTGA. The complete variable domain, with remaining parts taken from reference TRBV7-3 and TRBJ2-7, reads GAGVSQTPSNKVTEKGKYVELRCDPISGHTALYWYRQSLGQGPEFLIYFQGTGAADDSGLPNDRFFAVRPEGSVSTLKIQRTERGDSAVYLCASSLNPAGNEQYFGPGTRLTVT.

In this sample, this clone turned up a few times. The chain links TRBV7-2 to TRBJ2-1, with 11 bases that match TRBD2. Trimming at V came to 5 bases and at J to 4 bases, leaving 13 bases not matched to a gene. Looked up from germline, CDR1 is SGHTA and CDR2 is FQGNSA. The CDR3 spans 18 residues. The CDR3 loop reads CASSEKSTSGGPYNEQFF. CDR3 in DNA: TGTGCCAGCAGCGAGAAGAGTACTAGCGGGGGCCCTTACAATGAGCAGTTCTTC.

The chain carries TRBV3-1 (or the pseudogene TRBV3-2) and TRBJ2-5, with 10 bases aligning to TRBD2. The CDR3 loop spans 15 amino acids. V dropped 1 base and J dropped 5; count of bases not matched to a gene: 4. CDR1 LGHDT and CDR2 YNNKEL come from the germline V gene (reference sequence). CDR3 amino acids: CASSQGLAGEETQYF. For the CDR3, the DNA is TGTGCCAGCAGCCAAGGGCTAGCGGGAGAGGAGACCCAGTACTTC.

V gene TRBV5-1 combines with J gene TRBJ2-2, with a weak D call TRBD1 (6 bases). Germline V lookup: CDR1 SGHRS, CDR2 YFSETQ. Trimming took 1 base from V and 7 from J, leaving 20 bases between them. The CDR3 totals 17 residues. CDR3 nucleotides: TGCGCCAGCAGCTTGTACGGGCTGGGACACCAGAGCGGGGAGCTGTTTTTT. Protein sequence: CASSLYGLGHQSGELFF.

The CDR3 here is CAISAPGQFYEQYF. CDR3 in DNA: TGTGCCATCAGTGCGCCGGGACAGTTCTACGAGCAGTACTTC. J is TRBJ2-7 and V is TRBV10-3; 7 positions agree with TRBD1. Germline assignment: CDR1 ENHRY and CDR2 SYGVKD. CDR3 length: 14 amino acids. V dropped 4 bases and J dropped 3; count of bases not matched to a gene: 6.

This clone was detected only a few times. This chain joins TRBV5-1 and TRBJ1-2, with D possibly TRBD1 on 5 matching bases. Germline values: CDR1 SGHRS, CDR2 YFSETQ. V dropped 4 bases and J dropped 5 bases, with 12 bases sitting between them. The CDR3 extends over 13 amino acids. The CDR3 spells CASSGGTSYGYTF. CDR3 bases: TGCGCCAGCAGCGGGGGGACGTCTTATGGCTACACCTTC.

The CDR3 region has the DNA TGCGCCAGCAGCTTGGTGGCCTCAAACACTGAAGCTTTCTTT. Encoded protein: CASSLVASNTEAFF. This sequence joins TRBV5-1 and TRBJ1-1; no reliable D call. Germline CDR1 reads SGHRS; CDR2 reads YFSETQ. V was clipped by 0 bases and J by 2 bases, with 8 bases between them. This CDR3 contains 14 residues.